One sample yielded the 4 T cell receptor beta chains listed below, sequenced in a study of early T cells in non-severe SARS-CoV-2 infection. MiXCR, applied by TCRdb to the 5' RACE reads, yields one record per CDR3 protein. In the table there are tens of thousands of distinct CDR3 sequences, 8% to 8.5% of which are singletons. Sequenced: whole blood. The source is an adult who was a healthcare worker with PCR-confirmed SARS-CoV-2 infection or an uninfected control (not recorded which).

This clonotype was detected many times. The chain joins TRBV12-3 or TRBV12-4 to TRBJ1-5; 8 bases line up with TRBD1. The V and J ends lost 6 bases and 5 bases, in that order; junction bases with no gene match: 9. The CDR3 runs 15 residues. DNA of the CDR3: TGTGCCAGCAGCCTCGCACAGGGGGTGTATCAGCCCCAGCATTTT. It is translated as CASSLAQGVYQPQHF.

This clonotype was picked up many times. The J gene is TRBJ2-1, the V gene TRBV27, with 9 bases identical to TRBD1. Trimming took 6 bases from V and 8 from J; bases not matched to a gene: 11. The CDR3 has 15 amino acids. Germline values: CDR1 MNHEY, CDR2 SMNVEV (reference sequence). CDR3 DNA sequence: TGTGCCAGCAGACGGACAGGGGCCCTCTCTGATGAGCAGTTCTTC. This encodes CASRRTGALSDEQFF.

The chain links TRBV20-1 to TRBJ2-2; 10 nucleotides align to TRBD2. The germline V gene encodes CDR1 DFQATT and CDR2 SNEGSKA (reference sequence). J lost 7 bases, V lost 6 bases, and 5 bases had no gene match. The CDR3 has 13 residues. The DNA for the CDR3 is TGCAGTGCCCGAGCGGGGGGGCTCGGGGAGCTGTTTTTT. It encodes CSARAGGLGELFF.

Many counts were recorded for this clonotype. The chain couples TRBV29-1 to TRBJ2-4; TRBD1 aligns across 9 bases. The CDR3 sequence is 14 residues long. V shed 4 bases and J 6 bases; nucleotides not matched to a gene: 7. Per the germline V gene, CDR1 is SQVTM and CDR2 is ANQGSEA. CDR3 amino acids: CSVGDRDFGNIQYF. The CDR3 DNA follows: TGCAGCGTTGGGGACAGGGATTTTGGAAACATTCAGTACTTC.